The sequence of this T cell receptor (beta chain) was determined in a study of human thymus T cells. During corrective heart surgery, resections were taken, and the thymus tissue came from them. Having surgery to correct congenital heart defects, healthy Finnish infants acted as the donors. TCRdb's table, derived via immunoSEQ multiplex PCR, lists solely in-frame clones and lacks some. The sample includes 100,000 to 150,000 clones, 90% to 95% seen only once; the top ten take around 0.025%. The sample was thymus tissue. This TCR derives from a boy younger than two with a congenital heart defect but otherwise immunologically healthy.

The CDR3 region is CASSLLAGVAGEQFF. As DNA, the CDR3 is TGTGCCAGCAGCCTACTAGCGGGGGTGGCTGGTGAGCAGTTCTTC. This rearrangement joins TRBV5-4 to TRBJ2-1; 11 nucleotides align to TRBD2. The CDR3 runs 15 residues. V shed 4 bases and J 9 bases; nucleotides not matched to a gene: 9. Germline CDR1 is SGHNT and CDR2 is YYREEE (reference sequence).